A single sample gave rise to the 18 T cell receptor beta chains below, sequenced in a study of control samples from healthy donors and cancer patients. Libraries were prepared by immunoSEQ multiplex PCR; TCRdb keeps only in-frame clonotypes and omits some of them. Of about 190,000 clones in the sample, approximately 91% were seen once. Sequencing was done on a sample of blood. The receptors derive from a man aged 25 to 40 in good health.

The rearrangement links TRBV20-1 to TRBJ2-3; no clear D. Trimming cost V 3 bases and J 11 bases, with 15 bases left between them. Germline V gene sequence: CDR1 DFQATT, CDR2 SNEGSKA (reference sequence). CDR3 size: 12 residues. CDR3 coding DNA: TGCAGTGCTAGTGATAGTTCCGGTATGCAGTATTTT. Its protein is CSASDSSGMQYF.

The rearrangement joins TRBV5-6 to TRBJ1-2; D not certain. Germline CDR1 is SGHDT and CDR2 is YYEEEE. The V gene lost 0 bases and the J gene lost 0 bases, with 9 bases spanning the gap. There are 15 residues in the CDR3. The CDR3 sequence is CASSLGENTNYGYTF. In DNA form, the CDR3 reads TGTGCCAGCAGCTTGGGGGAGAACACTAACTATGGCTACACCTTC.

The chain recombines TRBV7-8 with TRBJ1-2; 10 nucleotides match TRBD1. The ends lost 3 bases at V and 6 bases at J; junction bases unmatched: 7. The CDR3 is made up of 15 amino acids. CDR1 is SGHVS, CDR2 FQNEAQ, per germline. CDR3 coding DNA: TGTGCCAGCAGCTTTAACGTAGGGACAGGGGATGGCTACACCTTC. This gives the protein CASSFNVGTGDGYTF.

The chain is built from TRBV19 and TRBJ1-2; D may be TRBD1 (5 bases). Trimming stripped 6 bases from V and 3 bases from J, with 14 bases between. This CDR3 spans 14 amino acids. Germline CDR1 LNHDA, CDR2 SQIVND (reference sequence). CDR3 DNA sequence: TGTGCCAGTAGCCGAAAGGGGAGTTACTATGGCTACACCTTC. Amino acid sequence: CASSRKGSYYGYTF.

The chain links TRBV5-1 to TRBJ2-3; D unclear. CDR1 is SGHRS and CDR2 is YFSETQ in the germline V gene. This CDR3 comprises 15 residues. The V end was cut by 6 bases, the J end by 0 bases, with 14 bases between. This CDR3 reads CASNPERRSTDTQYF. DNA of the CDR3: TGCGCCAGCAACCCTGAACGGCGGAGCACAGATACGCAGTATTTT.

CDR3 coding DNA: TGTGCCAGCAGCTTAGTCGGGCTGGATTCGTTCTTC. It codes for CASSLVGLDSFF. The chain recombines TRBV7-9 with TRBJ2-1, with unresolved D. Germline values: CDR1 SEHNR, CDR2 FQNEAQ (reference sequence). Trimming cost V 1 base and J 15 bases, with 13 bases left between them. The CDR3 covers 12 residues.

This CDR3 reads CASTLLRVQPFYEQYF. Here the CDR3 DNA reads TGCGCCAGCACTCTCCTGAGGGTTCAACCTTTCTACGAGCAGTACTTC. The rearrangement links TRBV10-1 to TRBJ2-7; TRBD2 might be the D (5 bases). Germline loops: CDR1 WNHNN, CDR2 SYGVQD (reference sequence). This CDR3 contains 16 residues. Trimming took 7 bases from V and 3 from J, leaving 22 bases between them.

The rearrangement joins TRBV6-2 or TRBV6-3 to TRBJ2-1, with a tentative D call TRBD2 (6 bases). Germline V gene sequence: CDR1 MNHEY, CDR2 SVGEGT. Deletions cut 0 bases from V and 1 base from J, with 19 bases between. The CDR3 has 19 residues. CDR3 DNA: TGTGCCAGCAGTTACTCGAGAGGGCCGGCTGGGGGGTCCTACAATGAGCAGTTCTTC. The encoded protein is CASSYSRGPAGGSYNEQFF.

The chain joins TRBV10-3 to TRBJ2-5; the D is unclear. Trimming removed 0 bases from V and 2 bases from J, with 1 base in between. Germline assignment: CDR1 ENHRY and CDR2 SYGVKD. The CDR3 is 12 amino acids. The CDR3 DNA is TGTGCCATCAGTGAGTCGCAAGAGACCCAGTACTTC. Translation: CAISESQETQYF.

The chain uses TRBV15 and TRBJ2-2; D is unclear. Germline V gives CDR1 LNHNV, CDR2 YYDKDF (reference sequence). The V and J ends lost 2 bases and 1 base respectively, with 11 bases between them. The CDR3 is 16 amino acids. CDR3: CATSRNEVLNTGELFF. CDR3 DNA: TGTGCCACCAGCAGAAACGAGGTTTTGAACACCGGGGAGCTGTTTTTT.

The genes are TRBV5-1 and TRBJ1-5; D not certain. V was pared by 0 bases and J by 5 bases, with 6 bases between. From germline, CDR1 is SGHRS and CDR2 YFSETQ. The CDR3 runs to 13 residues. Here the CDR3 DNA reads TGCGCCAGCAGCTTGGATCCCGATCAGCCCCAGCATTTT. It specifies CASSLDPDQPQHF. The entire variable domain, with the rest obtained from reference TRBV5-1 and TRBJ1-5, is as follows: KAGVTQTPRYLIKTRGQQVTLSCSPISGHRSVSWYQQTPGQGLQFLFEYFSETQRNKGNFPGRFSGRQFSNSRSEMNVSTLELGDSALYLCASSLDPDQPQHFGDGTRLSIL.

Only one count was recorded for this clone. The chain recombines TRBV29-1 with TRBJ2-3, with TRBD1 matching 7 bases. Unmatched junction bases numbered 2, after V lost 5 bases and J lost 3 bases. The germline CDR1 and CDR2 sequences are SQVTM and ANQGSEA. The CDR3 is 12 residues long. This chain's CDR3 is CSVKTGTDTQYF. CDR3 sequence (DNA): TGCAGCGTTAAGACAGGGACAGATACGCAGTATTTT.

CDR3 DNA sequence: TGCGCCAGCAGTCGGGAGTCAACTAATGAAAAACTGTTTTTT. Protein: CASSRESTNEKLFF. The J gene is TRBJ1-4, the V gene TRBV10-1, with no clear D. The germline V gene has CDR1 WNHNN and CDR2 SYGVQD (reference sequence). CDR3 size: 14 residues. The V and J ends lost 5 bases and 0 bases respectively, with 7 bases between them.

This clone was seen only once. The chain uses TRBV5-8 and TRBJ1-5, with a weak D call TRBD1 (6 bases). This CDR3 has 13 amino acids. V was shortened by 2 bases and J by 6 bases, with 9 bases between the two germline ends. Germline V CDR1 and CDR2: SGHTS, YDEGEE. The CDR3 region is CASSLQGGQPQHF. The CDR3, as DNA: TGTGCCAGCAGCTTACAAGGGGGTCAGCCCCAGCATTTT. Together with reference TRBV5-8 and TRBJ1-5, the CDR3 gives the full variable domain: EAGVTQSPTHLIKTRGQQATLRCSPISGHTSVYWYQQALGLGLQFLLWYDEGEERNRGNFPPRFSGRQFPNYSSELNVNALELEDSALYLCASSLQGGQPQHFGDGTRLSIL.

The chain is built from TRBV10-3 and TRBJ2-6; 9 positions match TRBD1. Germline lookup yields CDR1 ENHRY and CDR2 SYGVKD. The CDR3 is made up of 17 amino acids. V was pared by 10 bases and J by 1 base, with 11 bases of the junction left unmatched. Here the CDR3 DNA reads TGTGCCACCAGACCGGGACAGGGTCCGTCTGGGGCCAACGTCCTGACTTTC. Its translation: CATRPGQGPSGANVLTF.

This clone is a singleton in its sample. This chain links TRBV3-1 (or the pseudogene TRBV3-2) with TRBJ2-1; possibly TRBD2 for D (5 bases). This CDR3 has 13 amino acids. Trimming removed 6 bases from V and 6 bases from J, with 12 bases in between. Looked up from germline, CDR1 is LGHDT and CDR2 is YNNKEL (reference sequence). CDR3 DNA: TGTGCCAGCAGGTCTTCTGCGGGCAATGAGCAGTTCTTC. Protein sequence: CASRSSAGNEQFF.

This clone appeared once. CDR3 DNA sequence: TGTGCCAGTAGTCTCCAGCGCTATGGCTACACCTTC. Translation: CASSLQRYGYTF. The chain is built from TRBV19 and TRBJ1-2; D remains ambiguous. This CDR3 region has 12 residues. Germline loops: CDR1 LNHDA, CDR2 SQIVND (reference sequence). V gave up 5 bases and J gave up 4 bases, with 8 bases separating them.

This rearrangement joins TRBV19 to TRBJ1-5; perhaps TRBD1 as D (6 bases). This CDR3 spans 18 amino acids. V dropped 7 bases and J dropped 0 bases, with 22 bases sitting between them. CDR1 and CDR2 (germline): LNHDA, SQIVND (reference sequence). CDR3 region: CASTLMSGAGYSNQPQHF. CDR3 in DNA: TGTGCCAGTACCCTAATGTCAGGGGCGGGATATAGCAATCAGCCCCAGCATTTT.